These 11 T cell receptor beta chains were all obtained from the same sample, sequenced in a study of shared clonotypes between healthy human individuals. Clones were read by immunoSEQ multiplex PCR, and TCRdb kept only the in-frame ones, dropping some. Here the sample spans roughly 1,500,000 clones, approximately 98.5% being singletons. Material for sequencing was naive CD4+ T cells sorted from blood. As to subset: CD45RA+ positively selected. Source of these receptors: a man aged 25 to 40 in good health.

V and J are TRBV29-1 and TRBJ2-1; D ambiguous. The CDR3 loop spans 16 amino acids. Germline V lookup: CDR1 SQVTM, CDR2 ANQGSEA. The V end lost 6 bases, the J end lost 0 bases, and 18 bases lay between the germline ends. The chain's CDR3 is CSVAPWLLNSYNEQFF. CDR3 sequence (DNA): TGCAGCGTAGCTCCATGGTTGTTAAACTCCTACAATGAGCAGTTCTTC.

V gene TRBV5-1 combines with J gene TRBJ2-2; D not resolved. Between the trimmed V and J ends, which lost 4 bases and 1 base, there was a span of 11 bases. Germline-derived CDR1 and CDR2 are SGHRS and YFSETQ. The CDR3 is made up of 15 amino acids. The CDR3 here is CASSPVERNTGELFF. CDR3 in DNA: TGCGCCAGCAGCCCAGTCGAAAGGAACACCGGGGAGCTGTTTTTT. Complete variable domain (other parts from reference TRBV5-1 and TRBJ2-2): KAGVTQTPRYLIKTRGQQVTLSCSPISGHRSVSWYQQTPGQGLQFLFEYFSETQRNKGNFPGRFSGRQFSNSRSEMNVSTLELGDSALYLCASSPVERNTGELFFGEGSRLTVL.

CDR3 DNA: TGTGCCAGCAGGGGACTAGCGGGTTCCTCCTACGAGCAGTACTTC. As protein: CASRGLAGSSYEQYF. V gene TRBV27 combines with J gene TRBJ2-7; 12 bases agree with TRBD2. Germline CDR1 and CDR2: MNHEY and SMNVEV (reference sequence). Trimming cost V 6 bases and J 0 bases; bases outside gene matches: 3. The CDR3 has 15 amino acids.

V usage is TRBV15 and J usage is TRBJ1-5, with D perhaps TRBD1 (6 bases). CDR1 is LNHNV and CDR2 is YYDKDF in the germline V gene (reference sequence). The CDR3 consists of 16 residues. Between the trimmed V and J ends, which lost 0 bases and 3 bases, there was a span of 12 bases. In DNA, the CDR3 is TGTGCCACCAGCAGAGATCTCGGGACATACAATCAGCCCCAGCATTTT. It codes for CATSRDLGTYNQPQHF.

The rearrangement joins TRBV7-3 to TRBJ2-1; D is uncertain. Germline-derived CDR1 and CDR2 are SGHTA and FQGTGA. This CDR3 has 14 amino acids. Trimming shortened V by 2 bases and J by 8 bases, and 13 bases separated the two germline ends. CDR3 in amino acids: CASSLSGGADEQFF. In DNA form, the CDR3 reads TGTGCCAGCAGCTTATCGGGTGGTGCTGATGAGCAGTTCTTC. Using reference TRBV7-3 and TRBJ2-1 for the parts outside the CDR3, the full variable domain is GAGVSQTPSNKVTEKGKYVELRCDPISGHTALYWYRQSLGQGPEFLIYFQGTGAADDSGLPNDRFFAVRPEGSVSTLKIQRTERGDSAVYLCASSLSGGADEQFFGPGTRLTVL.

As regards this clone: Other nucleotide sequences in the sample specify the same CDR3. This sequence joins TRBV27 and TRBJ1-4, with D possibly matching TRBD1 (5 bases). CDR3 length equals 18 residues. Germline V CDR1 and CDR2: MNHEY, SMNVEV (reference sequence). V lost 3 bases, J lost 3 bases, and 20 bases lay in between. The DNA of the CDR3 is TGTGCCAGCAGTTTTTGGGACCCTCTAAAGGGTGCTAATGAAAAACTGTTTTTT. Protein product: CASSFWDPLKGANEKLFF.

The gene calls are TRBV25-1 and TRBJ2-1, with D uncertain. CDR1 MGHDK and CDR2 SYGVNS come from the germline V gene. The CDR3 length is 12 residues. Deletions cut 5 bases from V and 7 bases from J, with 9 bases between. In nucleotides, the CDR3 is TGTGCCAGCAGTCCTCCGAATAATGAGCAGTTCTTC. Amino acids: CASSPPNNEQFF.

V is TRBV9 and J is TRBJ2-3; 8 bases are shared with TRBD2. V trimming: 7 bases; J trimming: 0 bases; junction bases outside the gene matches: 7. The germline V gene has CDR1 SGDLS and CDR2 YYNGEE. The CDR3 is made up of 15 amino acids. Here the CDR3 reads CASSQLAASTDTQYF. CDR3 nucleotide sequence: TGTGCCAGCTCCCAACTAGCGGCTAGCACAGATACGCAGTATTTT. The variable domain in full, completed from reference TRBV9 and TRBJ2-3, reads DSGVTQTPKHLITATGQRVTLRCSPRSGDLSVYWYQQSLDQGLQFLIQYYNGEERAKGNILERFSAQQFPDLHSELNLSSLELGDSALYFCASSQLAASTDTQYFGPGTRLTVL.

This sequence joins TRBV4-1 and TRBJ2-7, with TRBD2 identical over 9 bases. This CDR3 spans 15 amino acids. V gave up 4 bases and J gave up 2 bases; unmatched junction bases: 6. The germline gives CDR1 MGHRA, CDR2 YSYEKL. The CDR3 here is CASSPREGNTYEQYF. In DNA form, the CDR3 reads TGCGCCAGCAGCCCGCGGGAGGGAAACACCTACGAGCAGTACTTC.

The chain links TRBV11-2 to TRBJ2-1; 14 bases agree with TRBD2. This CDR3 contains 15 residues. Germline CDR1 SGHAT, CDR2 FQNNGV. V lost 5 bases to trimming and J lost 9 bases; unmatched junction nucleotides: 6. The CDR3 DNA reads TGTGCCAGCAGCCCCCCGGGACTAGCGGGAGCTGAGCAGTTCTTC. This gives the protein CASSPPGLAGAEQFF. Looking up the rest from reference TRBV11-2 and TRBJ2-1 gives the full variable domain: EAGVAQSPRYKIIEKRQSVAFWCNPISGHATLYWYQQILGQGPKLLIQFQNNGVVDDSQLPKDRFSAERLKGVDSTLKIQPAKLEDSAVYLCASSPPGLAGAEQFFGPGTRLTVL.

This clone occurred once. The CDR3, as DNA: TGTGCCAGCAGTGAAGGTGTCGGGGGCGATGGCTACACCTTC. Translation gives CASSEGVGGDGYTF. The gene calls are TRBV2 and TRBJ1-2, with D perhaps TRBD1 (6 bases). Germline assignment: CDR1 SNHLY and CDR2 FYNNEI. The CDR3 totals 14 residues. The V and J ends lost 1 base and 6 bases respectively, with 12 bases between them.